This T cell receptor (beta chain) was identified in a study of blood T cell repertoires in COVID-19. At the level of the study: Italy, Spain and the United States were the sources of the convalescent and acute COVID-19 samples. Nucleic acid was either cDNA or gDNA, and it came from T cells, B-cell-depleted T cells, or PBMCs.

Notes on this clone: At one of its ends the junction is not consistent with the germline gene, which may arise from a read error.

Authors' processing steps: Amplification of reference gene primers was used by the study to estimate nucleated cell counts. Some clones are missing from TCRdb's copy, which holds only in-frame ones; the method was immunoSEQ multiplex PCR. V and J calls and clone size are copied from that table; D and trimming were computed from the DNA. The sample lists roughly 200,000 clones, about 81% seen once, with approximately 8% in the top ten. Recruited during active infection, patients (from Seattle) were subsequently followed longitudinally. CDR1 and CDR2 (germline): SSHAT, FNYEAQ (reference sequence). This CDR3 comprises 18 residues.

The chain carries TRBV7-7 and TRBJ2-2; 12 bases match TRBD2. Material for sequencing was peripheral blood. The sequence was collected from a woman of 80 years or more with COVID-19, enrolled during active disease. This chain's CDR3 is CASSPTTSGRPNTGELFF. The CDR3 DNA reads TGTGCTAGCAGCCCGACGACTAGCGGGAGACCGAACACCGGGGAGCTGTTTTTT.